Listed here is a single T cell receptor (beta chain). Unique molecular identifiers, one per molecule, were present on every TCR cDNA molecule. One entry per CDR3 protein, called by TCRdb with MiXCR from the 5' RACE reads. The table lists under 25,000 distinct CDR3 sequences, 5.5% to 7% of them singletons. The CDR3 spans 14 residues. Germline-derived CDR1 and CDR2 are SGHKS and YYEKEE (reference sequence). V gave up 2 bases and J gave up 4 bases, with 10 bases separating them. Sample time point: sample taken at primary tumor resection. No cells were sorted before sequencing. The whole RNA sequenced was extracted from tumor, nontumor lung or frozen PBMC. The donors were 72 patients with non-small cell lung cancer that was early-stage and untreated. The sample is drawn from a study of spatial heterogeneity in lung cancer.

Sequenced here: PBMCs, sampled at surgery. The clonotype originates from a male donor with early-stage non-small cell lung cancer. The V gene is TRBV5-5, the J gene TRBJ1-5, with D perhaps matching TRBD1 (6 bases). DNA of the CDR3: TGTGCCAGCAGCTTCTTGACAGGTAATCAGCCCCAGCATTTT. The encoded protein is CASSFLTGNQPQHF.